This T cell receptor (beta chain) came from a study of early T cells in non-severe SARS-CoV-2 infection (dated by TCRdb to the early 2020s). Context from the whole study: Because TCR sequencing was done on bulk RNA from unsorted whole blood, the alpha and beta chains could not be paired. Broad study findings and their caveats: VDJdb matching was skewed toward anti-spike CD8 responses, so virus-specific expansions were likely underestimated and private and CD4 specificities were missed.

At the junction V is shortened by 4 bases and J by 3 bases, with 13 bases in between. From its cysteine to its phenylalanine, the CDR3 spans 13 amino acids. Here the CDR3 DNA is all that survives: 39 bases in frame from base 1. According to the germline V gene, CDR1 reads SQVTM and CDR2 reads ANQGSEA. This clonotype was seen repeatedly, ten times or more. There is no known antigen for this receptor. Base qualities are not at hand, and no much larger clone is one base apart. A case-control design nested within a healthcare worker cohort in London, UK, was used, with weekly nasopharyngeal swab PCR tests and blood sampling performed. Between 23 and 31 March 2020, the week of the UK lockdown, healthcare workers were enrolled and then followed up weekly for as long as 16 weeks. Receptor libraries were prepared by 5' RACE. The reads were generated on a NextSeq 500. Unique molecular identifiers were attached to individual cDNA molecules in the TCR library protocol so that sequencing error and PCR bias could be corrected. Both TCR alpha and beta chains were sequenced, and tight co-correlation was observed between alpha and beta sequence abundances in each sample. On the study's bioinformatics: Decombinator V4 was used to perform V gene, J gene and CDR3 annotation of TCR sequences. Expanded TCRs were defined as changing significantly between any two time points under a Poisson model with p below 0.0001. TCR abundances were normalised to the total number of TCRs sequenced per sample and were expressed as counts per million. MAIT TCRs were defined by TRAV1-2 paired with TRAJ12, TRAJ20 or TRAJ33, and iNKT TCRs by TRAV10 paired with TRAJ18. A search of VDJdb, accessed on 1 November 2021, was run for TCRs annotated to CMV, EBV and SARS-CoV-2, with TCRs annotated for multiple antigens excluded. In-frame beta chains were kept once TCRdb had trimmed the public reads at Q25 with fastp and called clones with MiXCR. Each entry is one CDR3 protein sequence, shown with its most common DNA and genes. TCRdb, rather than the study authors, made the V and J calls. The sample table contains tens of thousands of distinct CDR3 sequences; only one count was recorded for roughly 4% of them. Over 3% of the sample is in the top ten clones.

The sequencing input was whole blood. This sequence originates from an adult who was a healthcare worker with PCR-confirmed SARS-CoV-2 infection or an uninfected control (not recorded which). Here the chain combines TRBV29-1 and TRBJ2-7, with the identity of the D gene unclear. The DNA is TGCAGCGTTGCTCAGGCGGAGAACTACGAGCAGTACTTC. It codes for CSVAQAENYEQYF.